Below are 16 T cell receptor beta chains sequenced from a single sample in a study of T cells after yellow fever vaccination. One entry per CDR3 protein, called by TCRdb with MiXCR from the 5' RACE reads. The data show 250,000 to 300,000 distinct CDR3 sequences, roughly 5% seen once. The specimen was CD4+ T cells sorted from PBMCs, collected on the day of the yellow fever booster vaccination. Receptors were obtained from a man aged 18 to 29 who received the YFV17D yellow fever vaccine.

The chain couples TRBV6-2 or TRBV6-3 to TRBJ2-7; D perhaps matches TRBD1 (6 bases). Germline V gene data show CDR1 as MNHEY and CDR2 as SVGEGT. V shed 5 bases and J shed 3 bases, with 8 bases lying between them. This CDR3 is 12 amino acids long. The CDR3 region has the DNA TGTGCCAGCAGTCGGGACATCTACGAGCAGTACTTC. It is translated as CASSRDIYEQYF.

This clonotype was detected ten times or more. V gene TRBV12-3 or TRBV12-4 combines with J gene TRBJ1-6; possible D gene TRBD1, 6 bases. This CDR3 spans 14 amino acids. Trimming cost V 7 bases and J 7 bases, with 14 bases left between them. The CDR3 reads CASTPGARNSPLHF. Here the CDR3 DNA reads TGTGCCAGCACACCGGGGGCCCGGAATTCACCCCTCCACTTT.

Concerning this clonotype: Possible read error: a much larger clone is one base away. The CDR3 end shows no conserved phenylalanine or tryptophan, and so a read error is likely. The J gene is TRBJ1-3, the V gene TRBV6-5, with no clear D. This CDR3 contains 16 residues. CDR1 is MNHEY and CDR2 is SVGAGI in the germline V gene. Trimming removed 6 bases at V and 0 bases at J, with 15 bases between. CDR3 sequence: CASRPMSAGSGNTIYI. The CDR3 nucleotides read TGTGCCAGCAGGCCCATGTCGGCCGGCTCTGGAAACACCATATATATT.

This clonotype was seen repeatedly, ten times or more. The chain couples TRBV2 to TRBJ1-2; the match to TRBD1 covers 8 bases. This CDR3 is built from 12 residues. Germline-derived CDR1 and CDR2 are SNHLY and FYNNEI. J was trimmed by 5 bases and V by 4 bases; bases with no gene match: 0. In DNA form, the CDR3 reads TGTGCCAGCAGTGGACAGGGGTATGGCTACACCTTC. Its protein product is CASSGQGYGYTF.

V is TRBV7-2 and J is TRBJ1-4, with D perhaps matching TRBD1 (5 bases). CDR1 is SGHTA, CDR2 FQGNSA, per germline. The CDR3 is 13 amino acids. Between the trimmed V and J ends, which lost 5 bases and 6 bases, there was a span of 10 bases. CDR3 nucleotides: TGTGCCAGCAGCCCAGGGACTCATGAAAAACTGTTTTTT. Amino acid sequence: CASSPGTHEKLFF.

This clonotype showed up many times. The CDR3 DNA follows: TGTGCCAGCAGCCCCCGGTGGGGAGGGGCCAACGTCCTGACTTTC. This sequence encodes CASSPRWGGANVLTF. The chain combines TRBV5-6 with TRBJ2-6, with D uncertain. The germline CDR1 and CDR2 sequences are SGHDT and YYEEEE. The length of the CDR3 is 15 residues. V shed 4 bases and J shed 4 bases, with 12 bases lying between them.

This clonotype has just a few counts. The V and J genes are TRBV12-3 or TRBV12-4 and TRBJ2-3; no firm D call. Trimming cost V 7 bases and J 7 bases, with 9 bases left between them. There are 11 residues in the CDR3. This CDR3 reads CASIGLYTQYF. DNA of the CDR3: TGTGCCAGCATCGGGCTGTATACGCAGTATTTT.

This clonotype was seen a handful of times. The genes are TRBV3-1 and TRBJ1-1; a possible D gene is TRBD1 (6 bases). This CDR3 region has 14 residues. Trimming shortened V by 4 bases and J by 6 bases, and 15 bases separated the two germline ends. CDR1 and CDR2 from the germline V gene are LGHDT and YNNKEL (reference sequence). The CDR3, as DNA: TGTGCCAGCAGCCGCATAACAGGGCTCGCTGAAGCTTTCTTT. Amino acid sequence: CASSRITGLAEAFF.

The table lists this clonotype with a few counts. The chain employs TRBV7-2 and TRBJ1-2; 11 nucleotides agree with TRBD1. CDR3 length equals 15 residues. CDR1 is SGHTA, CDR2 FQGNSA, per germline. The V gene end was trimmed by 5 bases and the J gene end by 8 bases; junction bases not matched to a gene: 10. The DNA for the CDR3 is TGTGCCAGCAGCCCCCCGGACAGGGGGCATCGCGGCTACACCTTC. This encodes CASSPPDRGHRGYTF.

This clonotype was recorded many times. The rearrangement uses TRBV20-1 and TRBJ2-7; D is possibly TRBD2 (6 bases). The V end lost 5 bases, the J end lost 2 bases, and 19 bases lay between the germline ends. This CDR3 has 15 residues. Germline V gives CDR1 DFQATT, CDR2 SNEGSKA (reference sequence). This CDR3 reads CSALDAGTDAYEQYV. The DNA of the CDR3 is TGCAGTGCTTTAGACGCCGGGACTGACGCCTACGAGCAGTACGTC.

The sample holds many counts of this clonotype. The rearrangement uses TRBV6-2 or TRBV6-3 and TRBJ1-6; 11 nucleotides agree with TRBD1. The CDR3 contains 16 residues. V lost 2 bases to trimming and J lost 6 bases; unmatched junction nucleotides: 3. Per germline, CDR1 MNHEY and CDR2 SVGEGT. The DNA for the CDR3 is TGTGCCAGCAGTTACCACGGGACAGGGGGTAATTCACCCCTCCACTTT. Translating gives CASSYHGTGGNSPLHF.

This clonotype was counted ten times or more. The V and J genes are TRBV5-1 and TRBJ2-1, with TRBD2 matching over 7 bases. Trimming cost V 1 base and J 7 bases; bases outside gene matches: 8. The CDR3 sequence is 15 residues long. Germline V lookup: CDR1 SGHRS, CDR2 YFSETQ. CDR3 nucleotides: TGCGCCAGCAGCTTGCTCCCTGCGGGAGAAAATGAGCAGTTCTTC. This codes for CASSLLPAGENEQFF. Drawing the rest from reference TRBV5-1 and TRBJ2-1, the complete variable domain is KAGVTQTPRYLIKTRGQQVTLSCSPISGHRSVSWYQQTPGQGLQFLFEYFSETQRNKGNFPGRFSGRQFSNSRSEMNVSTLELGDSALYLCASSLLPAGENEQFFGPGTRLTVL.

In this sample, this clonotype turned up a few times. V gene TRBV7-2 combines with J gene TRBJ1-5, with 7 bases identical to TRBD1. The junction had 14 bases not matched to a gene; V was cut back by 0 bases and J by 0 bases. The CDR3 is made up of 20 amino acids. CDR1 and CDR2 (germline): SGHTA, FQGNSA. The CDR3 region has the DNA TGTGCCAGCAGCTTAGCGGCCAGGGGGGGTTTTGGGACTAGCAATCAGCCCCAGCATTTT. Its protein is CASSLAARGGFGTSNQPQHF.

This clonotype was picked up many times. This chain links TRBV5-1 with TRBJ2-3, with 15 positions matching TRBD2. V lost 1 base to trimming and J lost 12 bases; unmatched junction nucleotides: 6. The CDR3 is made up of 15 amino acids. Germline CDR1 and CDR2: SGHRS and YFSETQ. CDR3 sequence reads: CASSLTGLAGGPQYF. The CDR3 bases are TGCGCCAGCAGCTTGACGGGACTAGCGGGAGGCCCCCAGTATTTT.

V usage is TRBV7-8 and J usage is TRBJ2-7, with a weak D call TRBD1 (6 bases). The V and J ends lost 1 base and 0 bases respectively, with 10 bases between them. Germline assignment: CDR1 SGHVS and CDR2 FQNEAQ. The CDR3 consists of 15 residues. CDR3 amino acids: CASSLEGVSSYEQYV. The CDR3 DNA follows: TGTGCCAGCAGCTTAGAGGGGGTTAGCTCCTACGAGCAGTACGTC.

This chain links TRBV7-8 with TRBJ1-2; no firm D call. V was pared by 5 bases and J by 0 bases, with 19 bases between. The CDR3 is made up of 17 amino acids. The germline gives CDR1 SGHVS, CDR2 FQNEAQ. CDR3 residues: CASSPLSGGHSNYGYTF. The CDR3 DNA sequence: TGTGCCAGCAGCCCACTTTCGGGTGGTCATTCTAACTATGGCTACACCTTC.